This T cell receptor (beta chain) was identified during a study of T cell responses to AZD1222 COVID-19 vaccine. The repertoire was sequenced with immunoSEQ multiplex PCR; TCRdb's copy has only in-frame clones and lacks some. The data hold 100,000 to 120,000 clones, with about 95% observed a single time. To note about this clone: Its cognate antigen is unknown.

Study-level findings and limits: As reported, nearly half of all spike-specific TCRs target variant regions that are unmutated. Regions 160-218 and 743-854 held dominance among vaccine-associated CD4 TCRs, which spanned spike. An increase in Spike-specific TCR breadth and depth was observed after two AZD1222 doses. Repertoire sampling was restricted to post-peak T cell response timepoints.

The CDR3 contains 14 residues. Germline V gene sequence: CDR1 SGHNT, CDR2 YYREEE (reference sequence). Deletions cut 2 bases from V and 8 bases from J, with 13 bases between. Sequencing used peripheral blood, obtained 28 days after the second AZD1222 dose. This TCR was recovered from an adult who received the AZD1222 COVID-19 vaccine. V gene TRBV5-4 combines with J gene TRBJ1-4; D is uncertain. The CDR3 reads CASSFKGSREKLFF. CDR3 bases: TGTGCCAGCAGCTTCAAGGGCAGTAGGGAAAAACTGTTTTTT.